The clone carrying this T cell receptor beta chain was recorded a few times. Its target is not known. The length of the CDR3 is 13 residues. Germline CDR1 MGHDK, CDR2 SYGVNS. V lost 5 bases to trimming and J lost 5 bases, with 13 bases between them. The source of the sample is a study of T cell responses to AZD1222 COVID-19 vaccine. Produced via immunoSEQ multiplex PCR; TCRdb's table is partial and in-frame only. This sample has about 130,000 clones, with around 89% found just once. Whole-study results and caveats: Baseline serology detected seropositivity in only six or seven AZD1222 recipients. Females made up more of the donors, who were largely white British, and clonal diversity may have come out too low. Spike-specific TCR repertoires showed rising breadth and depth after two AZD1222 doses. Nearly half of spike-specific TCRs reportedly target variant regions that are unmutated in the B.1.351 and B.1.1.7 variants.

J is TRBJ2-7 and V is TRBV25-1, with D possibly TRBD1 on 5 matching bases. The origin of this receptor is an adult in good health. The source was peripheral blood, collected on day 0 of AZD1222 vaccination. This CDR3 reads CASSPRQSHEQYF. The CDR3 DNA reads as TGTGCCAGCAGTCCCCGACAGAGCCACGAGCAGTACTTC.